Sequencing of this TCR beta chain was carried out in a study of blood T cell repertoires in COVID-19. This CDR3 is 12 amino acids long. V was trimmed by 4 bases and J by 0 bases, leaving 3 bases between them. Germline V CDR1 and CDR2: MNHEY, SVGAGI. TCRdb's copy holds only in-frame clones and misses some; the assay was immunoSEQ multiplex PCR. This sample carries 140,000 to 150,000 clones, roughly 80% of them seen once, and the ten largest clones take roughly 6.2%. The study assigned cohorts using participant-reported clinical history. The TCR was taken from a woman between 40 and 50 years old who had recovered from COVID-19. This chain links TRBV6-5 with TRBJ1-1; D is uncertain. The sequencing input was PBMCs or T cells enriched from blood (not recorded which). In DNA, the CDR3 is TGTGCCAGCAGTTTCTTGAACACTGAAGCTTTCTTT. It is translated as CASSFLNTEAFF.